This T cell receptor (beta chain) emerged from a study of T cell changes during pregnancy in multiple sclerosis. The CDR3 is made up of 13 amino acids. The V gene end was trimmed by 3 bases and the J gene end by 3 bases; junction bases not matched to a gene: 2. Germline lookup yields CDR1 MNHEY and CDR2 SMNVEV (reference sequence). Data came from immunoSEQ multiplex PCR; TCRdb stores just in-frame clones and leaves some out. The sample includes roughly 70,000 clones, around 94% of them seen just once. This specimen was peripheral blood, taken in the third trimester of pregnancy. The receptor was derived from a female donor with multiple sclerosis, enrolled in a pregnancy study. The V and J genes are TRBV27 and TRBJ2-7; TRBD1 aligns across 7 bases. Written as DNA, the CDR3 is TGTGCCAGCAGTTTGGACAGGTTCTACGAGCAGTACTTC. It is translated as CASSLDRFYEQYF.